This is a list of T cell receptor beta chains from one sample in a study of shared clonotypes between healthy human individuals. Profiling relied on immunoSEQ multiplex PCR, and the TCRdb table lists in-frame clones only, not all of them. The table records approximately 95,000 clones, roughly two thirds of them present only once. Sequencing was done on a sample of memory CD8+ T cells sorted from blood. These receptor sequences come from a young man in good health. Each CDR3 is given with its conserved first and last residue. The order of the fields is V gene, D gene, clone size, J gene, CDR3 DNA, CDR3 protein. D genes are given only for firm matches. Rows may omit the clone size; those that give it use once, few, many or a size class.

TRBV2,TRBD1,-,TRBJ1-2,TGTGCCACCTTACAGGGGCTGAATGGCTACACCTTC,CATLQGLNGYTF
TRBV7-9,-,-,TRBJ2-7,TGTGCCAGCAGCTCGACCTCGACAGCGCTCTCCTACGAGCAGTACTTC,CASSSTSTALSYEQYF
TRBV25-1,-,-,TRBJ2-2,TGTGCCAGCAGTGACACCAGGGACACCGGGGAGCTGTTTTTT,CASSDTRDTGELFF
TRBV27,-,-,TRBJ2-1,TGTGCCAGCAGGGTTGGGGCAGGGGGGGCGTCTCCCGAACCCTACAATGAGCAGTTCTTC,CASRVGAGGASPEPYNEQFF
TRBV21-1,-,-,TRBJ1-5,TGTGCCAGCAGCAAAGGACAGGGGTTTCAGCCCCAGCATTTT,CASSKGQGFQPQHF
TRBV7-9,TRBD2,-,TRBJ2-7,TGTGCCAGCAGCTCAGGACTAGCGGGCCGGCTCTACGAGCAGTACTTC,CASSSGLAGRLYEQYF
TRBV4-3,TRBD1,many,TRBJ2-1,TGCGCCAGCAGCCAAGAGACAGGGGGCTCCTACAATGAGCAGTTCTTC,CASSQETGGSYNEQFF
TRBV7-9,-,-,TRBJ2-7,TGTGCCAGCAGCTTACCCAGCTCCTACGAGCAGTACTTC,CASSLPSSYEQYF
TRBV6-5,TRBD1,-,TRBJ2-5,TGTGTCGTACGAGCAGGGGGCGCTGGGACCCAGTACTTC,CVVRAGGAGTQYF
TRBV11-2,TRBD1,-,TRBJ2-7,TGTGCCAGCAGCTTGGGGACAGGTTACGAGCAGTACTTC,CASSLGTGYEQYF
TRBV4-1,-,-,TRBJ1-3,TGCGCCAGCAGCCAGGCCGGTCGAGTTTCTGGAAACACCATATATTTT,CASSQAGRVSGNTIYF
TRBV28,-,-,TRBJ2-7,TGTGCCAGCAAGGCAGGTGTCCTCTACGAGCAGTACTTC,CASKAGVLYEQYF
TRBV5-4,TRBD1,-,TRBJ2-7,TGTGCCAGCAGCCCCGGACAGGGTTTCTACGAGCAGTACTTC,CASSPGQGFYEQYF
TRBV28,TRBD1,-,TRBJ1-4,TGTGCCAGCAGTCACCGGGACAGGGGGGTGTCTAATGAAAAACTGTTTTTT,CASSHRDRGVSNEKLFF
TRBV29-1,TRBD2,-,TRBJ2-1,TGCAGCGTTGAAGATGGCGCCCGGCTAGCGGCTAGCTCCTACAATGAGCAGTTCTTC,CSVEDGARLAASSYNEQFF
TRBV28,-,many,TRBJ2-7,TGTGCCAGCAGCTCGGGGACTTCCTACGAGCAGTACTTC,CASSSGTSYEQYF
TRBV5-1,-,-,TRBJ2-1,TGCGCCAGCAGCGGGGAGGCGGCCGAGCAGTTCTTC,CASSGEAAEQFF